The source of this T cell receptor beta chain is a study of T-cell reconstitution after alpha-beta-depleted transplantation in children. Study-level results: It was surviving recipient T cells and thymic progenitors that gave some patients high TCRbeta diversity at day 60. Diversity and T-cell counts at one year after transplant derived mostly from new T cells. Two months or so post-transplant, alpha-beta T cells reportedly derived from several hundred expanded graft clones.

This CDR3 is built from 14 residues. V lost 6 bases and J lost 5, with 14 bases in between. The germline CDR1 and CDR2 sequences are SEHNR and FQNEAQ (reference sequence). Concerning this clonotype itself: Its target is not known. This may stem from a read error, because a much larger clone lies one nucleotide away.

Construction of the TCRbeta library involved unique molecular identifiers. In TCRdb, the PCR reads were re-called with MiXCR into one record per CDR3 protein. The table has approximately 650,000 distinct CDR3 sequences, around 13% seen once; the top ten hold 0.65% to 0.9%. The gene calls are TRBV7-9 and TRBJ2-1; D uncertain. The source is a girl aged 2-15 years with congenital amegakaryocytic thrombocytopenia, due to receive a stem cell transplant. The specimen was PBMCs, collected before TCRalphabeta/CD19-depleted stem cell transplant. The CDR3: CASSLSGKHNEQFF. In DNA form, the CDR3 reads TGTGCCAGCAGTTTAAGTGGAAAGCACAATGAGCAGTTCTTC.